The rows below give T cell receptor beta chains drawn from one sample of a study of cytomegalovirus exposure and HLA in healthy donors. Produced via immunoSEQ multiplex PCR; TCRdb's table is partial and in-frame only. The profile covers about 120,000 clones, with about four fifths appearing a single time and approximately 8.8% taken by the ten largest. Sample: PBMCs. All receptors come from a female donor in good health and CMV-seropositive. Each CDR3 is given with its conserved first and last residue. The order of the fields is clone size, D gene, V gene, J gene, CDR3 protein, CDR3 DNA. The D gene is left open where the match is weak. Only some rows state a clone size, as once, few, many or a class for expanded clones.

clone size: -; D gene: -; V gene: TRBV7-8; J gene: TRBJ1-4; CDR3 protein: CASSYSQGGNEKLFF; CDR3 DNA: TGTGCCAGCAGCTACTCACAGGGTGGGAATGAAAAACTGTTTTTT
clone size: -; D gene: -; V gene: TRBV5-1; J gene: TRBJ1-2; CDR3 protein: CASSSLPNIPNGYTF; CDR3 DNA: TGCGCCAGCAGCTCGTTACCCAATATCCCTAACGGCTACACCTTC
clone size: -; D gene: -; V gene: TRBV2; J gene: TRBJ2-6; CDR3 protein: CASSYRLFLAGANVLTF; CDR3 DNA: TGTGCCAGCAGCTACAGGTTATTCCTGGCTGGGGCCAACGTCCTGACTTTC
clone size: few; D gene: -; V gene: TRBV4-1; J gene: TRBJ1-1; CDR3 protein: CASSQDGVGGTEAFF; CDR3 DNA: TGCGCCAGCAGCCAAGACGGGGTCGGGGGCACTGAAGCTTTCTTT
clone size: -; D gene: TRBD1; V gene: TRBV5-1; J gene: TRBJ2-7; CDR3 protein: CASSSQVDRPSYEQYF; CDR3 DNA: TGCGCCAGCAGCTCACAGGTGGACAGGCCCAGCTACGAGCAGTACTTC
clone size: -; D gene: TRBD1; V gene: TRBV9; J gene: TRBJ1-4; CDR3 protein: CASSAGQGANEKLFF; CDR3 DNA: TGTGCCAGCAGCGCCGGTCAGGGGGCTAATGAAAAACTGTTTTTT
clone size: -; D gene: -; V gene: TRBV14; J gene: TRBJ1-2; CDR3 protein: CASSRSQGTGWDGYTF; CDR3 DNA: TGTGCCAGCAGCCGGTCACAGGGAACAGGGTGGGATGGCTACACCTTC
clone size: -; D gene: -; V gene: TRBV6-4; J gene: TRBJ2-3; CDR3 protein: CATRTGNTQYF; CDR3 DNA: TGTGCCACCCGGACGGGGAATACGCAGTATTTT
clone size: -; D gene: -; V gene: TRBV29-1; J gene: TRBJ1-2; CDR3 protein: CSVVSGYGYTF; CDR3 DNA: TGCAGCGTTGTATCCGGGTATGGCTACACCTTC
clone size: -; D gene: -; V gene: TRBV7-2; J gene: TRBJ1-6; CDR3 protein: CAIQSTRYNSPLHF; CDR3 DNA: TGTGCCATACAGTCCACCCGCTATAATTCACCCCTCCACTTT
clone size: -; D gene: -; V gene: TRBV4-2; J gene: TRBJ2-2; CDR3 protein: CASSQTTANTGELFF; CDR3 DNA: TGTGCCAGCAGCCAAACCACAGCGAACACCGGGGAGCTGTTTTTT
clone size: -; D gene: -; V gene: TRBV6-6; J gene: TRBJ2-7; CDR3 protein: CASSQGRGVAYEQYF; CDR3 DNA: TGTGCCAGCAGTCAGGGGAGAGGGGTCGCCTACGAGCAGTACTTC
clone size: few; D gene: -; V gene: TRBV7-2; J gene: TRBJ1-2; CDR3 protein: CASSLDSHYGYTF; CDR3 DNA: TGTGCCAGCAGCTTAGACAGCCACTATGGCTACACCTTC
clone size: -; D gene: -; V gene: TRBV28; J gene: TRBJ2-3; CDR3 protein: CASSAGQSTDTQYF; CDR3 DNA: TGTGCCAGCAGCGCGGGCCAGAGCACAGATACGCAGTATTTT
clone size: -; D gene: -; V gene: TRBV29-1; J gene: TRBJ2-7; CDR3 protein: CSVGQSYEQYF; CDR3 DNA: TGCAGCGTTGGACAGTCCTACGAGCAGTACTTC
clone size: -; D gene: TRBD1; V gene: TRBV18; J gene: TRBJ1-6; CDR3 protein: CASSATAQGNSPLHF; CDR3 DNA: TGTGCCAGCTCAGCCACCGCACAGGGGAATTCACCCCTCCACTTT
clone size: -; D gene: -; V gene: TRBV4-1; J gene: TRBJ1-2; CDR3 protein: CASSSTENYGYTF; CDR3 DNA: TGCGCCAGCAGCTCTACAGAGAACTATGGCTACACCTTC
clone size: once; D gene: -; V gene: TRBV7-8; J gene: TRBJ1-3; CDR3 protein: CASSVNRAGNTIYF; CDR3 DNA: TGTGCCAGCAGCGTAAACAGGGCCGGAAACACCATATATTTT
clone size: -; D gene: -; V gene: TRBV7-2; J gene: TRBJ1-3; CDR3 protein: CASSLGRNTIYF; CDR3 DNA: TGTGCCAGCAGCTTAGGGCGGAACACCATATATTTT
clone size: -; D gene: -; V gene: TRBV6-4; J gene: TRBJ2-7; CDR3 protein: CARSLEKSSYF; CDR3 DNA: TGTGCCAGATCTTTAGAGAAGAGTTCTTACTTC
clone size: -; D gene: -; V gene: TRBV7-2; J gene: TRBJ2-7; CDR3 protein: CASSLSSYEQYF; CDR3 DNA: TGTGCCAGCAGCTTGTCATCCTACGAGCAGTACTTC
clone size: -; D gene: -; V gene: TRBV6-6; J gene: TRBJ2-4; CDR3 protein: CASSPGNIQYF; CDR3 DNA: TGTGCCAGCAGCCCAGGAAACATTCAGTACTTC
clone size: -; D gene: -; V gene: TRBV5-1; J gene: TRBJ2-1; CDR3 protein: CASSFVPGTYNEQFF; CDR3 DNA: TGCGCCAGCAGCTTTGTCCCGGGTACTTACAATGAGCAGTTCTTC
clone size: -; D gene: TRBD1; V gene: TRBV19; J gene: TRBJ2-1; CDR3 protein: CASTPGQGLSEQFF; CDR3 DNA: TGTGCCAGTACACCGGGACAGGGGTTGAGTGAGCAGTTCTTC
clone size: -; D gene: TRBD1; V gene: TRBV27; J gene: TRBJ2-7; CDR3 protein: CASSPQGARAPYEQYF; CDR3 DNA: TGTGCCAGCAGTCCGCAGGGGGCGAGGGCTCCCTACGAGCAGTACTTC
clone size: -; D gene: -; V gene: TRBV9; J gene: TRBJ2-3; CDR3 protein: CASSERGHTDTQYF; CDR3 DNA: TGTGCCAGCAGCGAACGGGGTCACACAGATACGCAGTATTTT
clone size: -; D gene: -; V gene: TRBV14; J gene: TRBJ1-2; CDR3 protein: CASSQDNGRGGSTF; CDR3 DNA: TGTGCCAGCAGCCAAGATAACGGGCGGGGAGGATCCACCTTC
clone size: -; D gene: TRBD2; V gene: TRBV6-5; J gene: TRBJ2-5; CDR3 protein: CASSLSSGASWETQYF; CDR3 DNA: TGTGCCAGCAGTTTGAGTAGCGGGGCCTCATGGGAGACCCAGTACTTC
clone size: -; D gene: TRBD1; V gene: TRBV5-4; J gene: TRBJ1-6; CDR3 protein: CASSRSTGESYNSPLHF; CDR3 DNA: TGTGCCAGCAGCCGAAGTACAGGGGAGTCCTATAATTCACCCCTCCACTTT
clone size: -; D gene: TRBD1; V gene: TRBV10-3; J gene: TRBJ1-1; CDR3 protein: CAIRGTGDSEAFF; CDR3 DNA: TGTGCCATCAGGGGGACAGGGGATTCCGAAGCTTTCTTT
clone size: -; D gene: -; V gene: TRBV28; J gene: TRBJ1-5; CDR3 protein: CASSFRGILNNQPQHF; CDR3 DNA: TGTGCCAGCAGTTTTCGAGGGATTCTAAACAATCAGCCCCAGCATTTT
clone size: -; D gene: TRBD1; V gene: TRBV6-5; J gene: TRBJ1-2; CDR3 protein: CASTTPGTAYGYTF; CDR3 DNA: TGTGCCAGCACCACCCCCGGGACAGCTTATGGCTACACCTTC
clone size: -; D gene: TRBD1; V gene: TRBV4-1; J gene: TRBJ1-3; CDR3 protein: CASSPDRVISGNTIYF; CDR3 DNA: TGCGCCAGCAGCCCGGACAGGGTTATCTCTGGAAACACCATATATTTT
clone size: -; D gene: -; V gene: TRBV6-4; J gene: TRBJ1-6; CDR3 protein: CASSPQEGSPLHF; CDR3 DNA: TGTGCCAGCAGCCCCCAGGAGGGTTCACCCCTCCACTTT
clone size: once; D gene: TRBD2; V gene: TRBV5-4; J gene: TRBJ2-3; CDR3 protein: CASSFRLAGGSTDTQYF; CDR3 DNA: TGTGCCAGCAGCTTTAGGCTAGCGGGGGGTAGCACAGATACGCAGTATTTT
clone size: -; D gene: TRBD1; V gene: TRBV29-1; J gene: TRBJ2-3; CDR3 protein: CSVVDRVGDTQYF; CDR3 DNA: TGCAGCGTTGTGGACAGGGTTGGAGATACGCAGTATTTT
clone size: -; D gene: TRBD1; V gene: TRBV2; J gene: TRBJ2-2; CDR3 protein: CAVRAGGTGELFF; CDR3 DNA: TGTGCCGTCCGGGCAGGGGGAACCGGGGAGCTGTTTTTT
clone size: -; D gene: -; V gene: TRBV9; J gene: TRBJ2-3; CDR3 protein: CASSGKQGLGTDTQYF; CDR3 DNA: TGTGCCAGCAGCGGCAAACAGGGTCTCGGGACAGATACGCAGTATTTT
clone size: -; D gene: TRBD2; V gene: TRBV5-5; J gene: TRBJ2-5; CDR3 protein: CASSLGLGGQETQYF; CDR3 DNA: TGTGCCAGCAGCTTGGGGTTGGGGGGGCAAGAGACCCAGTACTTC
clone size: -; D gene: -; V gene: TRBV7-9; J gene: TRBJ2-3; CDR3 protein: CASSFLTDTQYF; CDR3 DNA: TGTGCCAGCAGCTTCCTCACAGATACGCAGTATTTT
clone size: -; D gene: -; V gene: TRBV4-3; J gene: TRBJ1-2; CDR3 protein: CASSQGGWIGLYTF; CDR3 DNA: TGCGCCAGCAGCCAGGGGGGGTGGATCGGGCTATACACCTTC
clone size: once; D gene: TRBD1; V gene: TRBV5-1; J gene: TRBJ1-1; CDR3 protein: CASSEGGPSGEAFF; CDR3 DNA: TGCGCCAGCAGTGAAGGGGGCCCCTCGGGTGAAGCTTTCTTT
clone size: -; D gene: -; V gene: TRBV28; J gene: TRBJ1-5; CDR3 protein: CASSTYSASNQPQHF; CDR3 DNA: TGTGCCAGCAGTACTTACAGTGCGAGCAATCAGCCCCAGCATTTT
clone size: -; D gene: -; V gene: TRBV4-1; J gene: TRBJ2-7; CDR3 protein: CASSQAHLVGGPHEQYF; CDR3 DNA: TGCGCCAGCAGCCAAGCTCACCTGGTCGGGGGGCCTCACGAGCAGTACTTC
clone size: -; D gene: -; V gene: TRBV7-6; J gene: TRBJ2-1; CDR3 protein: CASSPENNEQFF; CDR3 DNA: TGTGCCAGCAGCCCCGAGAACAATGAGCAGTTCTTC
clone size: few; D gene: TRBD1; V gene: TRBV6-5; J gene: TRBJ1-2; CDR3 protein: CASSYDGQGRGYTF; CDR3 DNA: TGTGCCAGCAGTTACGACGGACAGGGACGGGGCTACACCTTC
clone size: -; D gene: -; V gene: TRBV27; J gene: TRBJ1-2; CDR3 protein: CASSFRGLGGYGYTF; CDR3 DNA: TGTGCCAGCAGTTTCCGAGGGTTAGGGGGTTATGGCTACACCTTC
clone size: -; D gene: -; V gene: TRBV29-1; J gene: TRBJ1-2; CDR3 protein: CSVVRGAGGYTF; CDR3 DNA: TGCAGCGTTGTCCGGGGGGCTGGAGGCTACACCTTC
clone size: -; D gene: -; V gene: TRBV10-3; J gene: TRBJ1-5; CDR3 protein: CAISGAYNQPQHF; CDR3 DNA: TGTGCCATCAGTGGGGCCTATAATCAGCCCCAGCATTTT
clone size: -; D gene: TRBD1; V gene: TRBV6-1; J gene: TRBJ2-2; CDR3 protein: CANSDRTNTGELFF; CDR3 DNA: TGTGCCAATTCGGACAGGACTAACACCGGGGAGCTGTTTTTT
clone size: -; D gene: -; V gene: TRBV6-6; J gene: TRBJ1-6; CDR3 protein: CASSYNRDSPLHF; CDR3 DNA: TGTGCCAGCAGTTACAACAGGGACTCACCCCTCCACTTT
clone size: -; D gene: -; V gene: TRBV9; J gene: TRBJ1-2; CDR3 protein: CASRRGVDGYTF; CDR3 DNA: TGTGCCAGTCGGCGGGGCGTAGATGGCTACACCTTC